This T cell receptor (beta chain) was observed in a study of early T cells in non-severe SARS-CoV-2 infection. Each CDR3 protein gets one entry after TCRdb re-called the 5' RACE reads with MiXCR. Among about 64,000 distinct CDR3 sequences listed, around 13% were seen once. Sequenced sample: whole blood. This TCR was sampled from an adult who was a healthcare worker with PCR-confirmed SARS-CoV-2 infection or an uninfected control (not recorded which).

The DNA of the CDR3 is TGTGCCAGCAGCCGCCCCCCGGCAGGGAGGTCCGGGGAGCTGTTTTTT. Its translation: CASSRPPAGRSGELFF. This sequence joins TRBV3-1 and TRBJ2-2, with D tentatively TRBD2 (6 bases). The germline V gene has CDR1 LGHDT and CDR2 YNNKEL (reference sequence). Between the trimmed V and J ends, which lost 4 bases and 6 bases, there was a span of 18 bases. The CDR3 is 16 residues long.